This T cell receptor (beta chain) was found in a study of blood T cell repertoires in COVID-19. Study-wide background: COVID-19 samples collected from the United States, Italy and Spain covered acute and convalescent phases.

This clone was seen a few times. Self-reported history from a screening survey and questionnaire set each donor's cohort. Donors in Cohort 3 counted as recovered after two negative PCRs, clearance, or symptom resolution. Using immunoSEQ multiplex PCR, the repertoire was profiled, and TCRdb retains in-frame clones only, with some absent. Among around 300,000 clones listed, about 88% were seen once. Germline trimming cut 5 bases from V and 10 bases from J; bases unmatched to any gene: 8. The CDR3 contains 14 residues. Germline values: CDR1 SNHLY, CDR2 FYNNEI. The sequence derives from a woman aged 45-65 years who had recovered from COVID-19. The chain is built from TRBV2 and TRBJ1-6; the match to TRBD1 covers 7 bases. Material for sequencing was PBMCs or T cells enriched from blood (not recorded which). This CDR3 is CASSSQGIISPLHF. DNA of the CDR3: TGTGCCAGCAGTTCACAGGGGATTATCTCACCCCTCCACTTT.